Following are 20 T cell receptor beta chains from one sample sequenced in a study of blood T cell repertoires in COVID-19. TCRdb keeps only in-frame clones here, not all; method: immunoSEQ multiplex PCR. The data hold some 70,000 clones, with 85% to 90% observed a single time. Material: peripheral blood. All receptors derive from a man aged 45-60 years with active COVID-19.

This rearrangement joins TRBV7-3 to TRBJ2-5, with TRBD2 as a possible D gene (6 bases). The CDR3 contains 13 residues. The V gene's germline CDR1 is SGHTA and CDR2 FQGTGA. With 5 bases removed from V and 3 bases from J, the gap between germline ends came to 10 bases. The CDR3 DNA reads as TGTGCCAGCAGCCAAGAGCGGGAAGAGACCCAGTACTTC. It is translated as CASSQEREETQYF.

V usage is TRBV2 and J usage is TRBJ2-5; 13 bases map to TRBD2. This CDR3 comprises 15 residues. After removal of 4 bases from V and 5 bases from J, the junction contained 4 bases not matched to a gene. The V gene's germline CDR1 is SNHLY and CDR2 FYNNEI. The CDR3 coding sequence is TGTGCCAGCAGTGGACCGGGACTAGCGGGGGAGACCCAGTACTTC. The encoded protein is CASSGPGLAGETQYF.

V gene TRBV7-9 combines with J gene TRBJ2-5; 9 nucleotides line up with TRBD1. The CDR3 contains 11 residues. CDR1 is SEHNR, CDR2 FQNEAQ, per germline (reference sequence). J lost 5 bases, V lost 11 bases, and 3 bases had no gene match. The CDR3 sequence is CAADRGETQYF. The CDR3 DNA follows: TGTGCCGCCGACAGGGGGGAGACCCAGTACTTC.

A few counts support this clone. V is TRBV6-4 and J is TRBJ1-2; 11 bases align to TRBD1. CDR1 MRHNA and CDR2 SNTAGT come from the germline V gene. V lost 6 bases to trimming and J lost 7 bases; unmatched junction nucleotides: 7. This CDR3 spans 14 amino acids. The CDR3 protein is CASRGPGQGVGYTF. The CDR3 bases are TGTGCCAGCAGAGGCCCGGGACAGGGGGTTGGCTACACCTTC.

The chain recombines TRBV7-2 with TRBJ2-3; TRBD2 matches 7 bases. J gave up 3 bases and V 1 base, and 4 bases lay outside the gene matches. CDR3 length: 15 residues. The V gene's germline CDR1 is SGHTA and CDR2 FQGNSA. The CDR3 sequence is CASSLGGRETDTQYF. CDR3 in DNA: TGTGCCAGCAGCTTAGGAGGGAGGGAGACAGATACGCAGTATTTT.

The rearrangement links TRBV5-8 to TRBJ1-5, with D possibly TRBD1 on 5 matching bases. Germline V lookup: CDR1 SGHTS, CDR2 YDEGEE. V was clipped by 0 bases and J by 8 bases, with 27 bases between them. The CDR3 contains 19 residues. CDR3 DNA: TGTGCCAGCAGCTTGGGGTTTAGGGGATATAACTCCTTAATGGAGCCCCAGCATTTT. It yields the protein CASSLGFRGYNSLMEPQHF.

The V call is TRBV19, the J call TRBJ1-5; no clear D gene. The CDR3 contains 15 residues. Looked up from germline, CDR1 is LNHDA and CDR2 is SQIVND (reference sequence). Trimming left V 4 bases short and J 1 base short, with 11 bases between. CDR3 sequence: CASSTQASSNQPQHF. In nucleotides, the CDR3 is TGTGCCAGTAGTACGCAGGCTAGCAGCAATCAGCCCCAGCATTTT.

The chain employs TRBV5-6 and TRBJ1-2; 8 bases align to TRBD1. The CDR3 consists of 14 residues. The ends lost 4 bases at V and 4 bases at J; junction bases unmatched: 6. CDR1 is SGHDT and CDR2 is YYEEEE in the germline V gene. The CDR3, as DNA: TGTGCCAGCAGCGGACAGGGTAAAGGCTATGGCTACACCTTC. Encoded protein: CASSGQGKGYGYTF.

As DNA, the CDR3 is TGCAGCGCCGGACAGGGGGCGTGGGAAGCTTTCTTT. As protein: CSAGQGAWEAFF. J is TRBJ1-1 and V is TRBV29-1; 11 nucleotides line up with TRBD1. This CDR3 comprises 12 residues. The V segment lost 7 bases and the J segment 8 bases; nucleotides outside the gene matches: 6. Per the germline V gene, CDR1 is SQVTM and CDR2 is ANQGSEA.

This clone was observed once. V is TRBV3-1 (or the pseudogene TRBV3-2) and J is TRBJ2-1; D is possibly TRBD2 (5 bases). In germline, CDR1 is LGHDT, CDR2 YNNKEL (reference sequence). V was pared by 5 bases and J by 5 bases, with 13 bases between. This CDR3 contains 14 residues. This chain's CDR3 is CASSNSEGHNEQFF. For the CDR3, the DNA is TGTGCCAGCAGCAACAGCGAGGGTCACAATGAGCAGTTCTTC.

The rearrangement uses TRBV2 and TRBJ2-3; 8 nucleotides match TRBD1. The CDR3 is 15 residues long. CDR1 is SNHLY, CDR2 FYNNEI, per germline. Trimming took 3 bases from V and 4 from J; bases not matched to a gene: 6. CDR3 region: CASSEETGAADTQYF. For the CDR3, the DNA is TGTGCCAGCAGTGAGGAGACAGGGGCGGCAGATACGCAGTATTTT.

The V call is TRBV29-1, the J call TRBJ1-1, with TRBD1 identical over 8 bases. Germline lookup yields CDR1 SQVTM and CDR2 ANQGSEA. The CDR3 has 16 amino acids. With V trimmed by 6 bases and J by 1 base, 13 bases remained unmatched. The DNA of the CDR3 is TGCAGCGTAAGGGACAGGCAAACTATTAAGAACACTGAAGCTTTCTTT. Amino acid sequence: CSVRDRQTIKNTEAFF.

The V gene is TRBV11-2, the J gene TRBJ2-7; TRBD2 matches 8 bases. The CDR3 is made up of 14 amino acids. V shed 1 base and J 3 bases; nucleotides not matched to a gene: 2. Germline V lookup: CDR1 SGHAT, CDR2 FQNNGV. CDR3: CASSLGSGDYEQYF. The CDR3 DNA reads TGTGCCAGCAGCTTAGGTAGCGGGGACTACGAGCAGTACTTC.

This clone is medium-sized by share. This chain links TRBV7-9 with TRBJ2-3; 9 bases agree with TRBD2. The trim removed 7 bases at V and 0 bases at J, leaving 14 bases unmatched. The germline V gene encodes CDR1 SEHNR and CDR2 FQNEAQ (reference sequence). The CDR3 is made up of 18 amino acids. The CDR3 bases are TGTGCCAGCATCCGGTCCCTAGCGGGGTTGGGAAGCACAGATACGCAGTATTTT. Translated: CASIRSLAGLGSTDTQYF.

The chain uses TRBV2 and TRBJ1-2; tentative D call: TRBD1 (5 bases). CDR3 size: 16 residues. The ends were cut back, 0 bases at V and 7 bases at J, with 18 bases in the middle. Germline V lookup: CDR1 SNHLY, CDR2 FYNNEI. The CDR3 nucleotides are TGTGCCAGCAGTGAAGCGGTCCGCGGGGGGAAAGCTGGCTACACCTTC. Its protein is CASSEAVRGGKAGYTF.

The chain is built from TRBV5-4 and TRBJ2-2, with 7 bases lining up with TRBD1. The germline gives CDR1 SGHNT, CDR2 YYREEE (reference sequence). With 9 bases clipped from V and 1 base from J, the junction kept 6 bases outside the gene matches. The CDR3 consists of 14 residues. The CDR3, as DNA: TGTGCCACTTACAGGGGCCAGAACACCGGGGAGCTGTTTTTT. Protein: CATYRGQNTGELFF.

The genes are TRBV5-1 and TRBJ2-1, with TRBD2 identical over 14 bases. The CDR3 has 18 amino acids. Germline assignment: CDR1 SGHRS and CDR2 YFSETQ. Trimming at V came to 5 bases and at J to 0 bases, leaving 7 bases not matched to a gene. DNA for the CDR3: TGCGCCAGCAGGGGACTAGCGGGGGTGTCGAGCTCCTACAATGAGCAGTTCTTC. Its protein is CASRGLAGVSSSYNEQFF.

This chain joins TRBV6-2 or TRBV6-3 and TRBJ1-5; D uncertain. Germline loops: CDR1 MNHEY, CDR2 SVGEGT. The CDR3 is 14 amino acids. With 5 bases removed from V and 2 bases from J, the gap between germline ends came to 10 bases. The CDR3 DNA follows: TGTGCCAGCAGTCAAGAGGGAGGCAATCAGCCCCAGCATTTT. It is translated as CASSQEGGNQPQHF.

This sequence joins TRBV9 and TRBJ1-6; 7 bases are shared with TRBD1. There are 17 residues in the CDR3. V gave up 4 bases and J gave up 3 bases; unmatched junction bases: 10. From germline, CDR1 is SGDLS and CDR2 YYNGEE. CDR3 sequence reads: CASSQWDRGNYNSPLHF. In DNA, the CDR3 is TGTGCCAGCAGCCAATGGGACAGAGGGAACTATAATTCACCCCTCCACTTT.

The V call is TRBV10-3, the J call TRBJ1-1; 8 nucleotides line up with TRBD1. The CDR3 spans 15 residues. With 3 bases clipped from V and 5 bases from J, the junction kept 8 bases outside the gene matches. Per germline, CDR1 ENHRY and CDR2 SYGVKD. CDR3 loop: CAISERDRSVTEAFF. The CDR3 DNA is TGTGCCATCAGTGAACGGGACAGGTCGGTTACTGAAGCTTTCTTT.